These T cell receptor beta chains were read from a single sample in a study of OX40 agonist ivuxolimab in advanced cancers. Method: immunoSEQ multiplex PCR; TCRdb's copy keeps in-frame clones and lacks some. The sample comprises around 70,000 clones, roughly 85% of which are singletons, and about 0.57% rests with the top ten. Here the sequenced sample was CD4+ or CD8+ T cells sorted from blood, taken in a trial of the OX40 agonist ivuxolimab. These receptors were collected from an adult with an advanced solid tumor such as melanoma, head and neck, liver or kidney cancer. Both conserved end residues are part of each CDR3. The D gene is left open where the match is weak. Clone size is stated in some rows and not others, as once, few, many or a class when expanded.

cdr3_aa,cdr3_nt,d_call,j_call,cdr3_length,v_call,clone_size
CASSMIQGGYTF,TGTGCCAGTAGTATGATACAGGGTGGCTACACCTTC,-,TRBJ1-2,12,TRBV19,many
CASSPKGNRDGYEQYF,TGTGCCAGCAGCCCTAAAGGGAATCGAGACGGATACGAGCAGTACTTC,-,TRBJ2-7,16,TRBV11-3,-
CASSYQGGVNTEAFF,TGTGCCAGCAGTTATCAGGGCGGGGTGAACACTGAAGCTTTCTTT,-,TRBJ1-1,15,TRBV2,-
CSVRTGTNTGELFF,TGCAGCGTCCGGACAGGGACGAACACCGGGGAGCTGTTTTTT,TRBD1,TRBJ2-2,14,TRBV29-1,-
CASSRQGYEQYF,TGTGCCAGCAGCCGACAGGGCTACGAGCAGTACTTC,TRBD1,TRBJ2-7,12,TRBV5-6,-
CASSSYRGRTAGELFF,TGTGCCAGCAGCTCCTACAGGGGCCGTACCGCCGGGGAGCTGTTTTTT,TRBD1,TRBJ2-2,16,TRBV11-2,-
CAWGTGWDYGYTF,TGTGCCTGGGGGACAGGGTGGGACTATGGCTACACCTTC,TRBD1,TRBJ1-2,13,TRBV30,-
CASSIVSENIQYF,TGTGCCAGTAGTATAGTCTCGGAAAACATTCAGTACTTC,-,TRBJ2-4,13,TRBV19,once
CASSFVRGYSYEQYF,TGTGCCAGCAGTTTTGTGAGGGGGTACTCCTACGAGCAGTACTTC,-,TRBJ2-7,15,TRBV28,-
CASSGVKGAYEQYF,TGTGCCAGCAGCGGGGTAAAGGGTGCCTACGAGCAGTACTTC,-,TRBJ2-7,14,TRBV6-1,few
CASSPRTGDGYTF,TGTGCCAGCTCACCCCGGACAGGGGACGGCTACACCTTC,TRBD1,TRBJ1-2,13,TRBV18,-
CASSLQGASETQYF,TGCGCCAGCAGCTTACAGGGGGCAAGTGAGACCCAGTACTTC,TRBD1,TRBJ2-5,14,TRBV4-1,-
CASSDRGGEKLFF,TGTGCCAGCAGTGACAGGGGAGGTGAAAAACTGTTTTTT,-,TRBJ1-4,13,TRBV6-4,-
CASSPWADQETQYF,TGCGCCAGCAGCCCCTGGGCGGACCAAGAGACCCAGTACTTC,-,TRBJ2-5,14,TRBV5-1,once
CSVAGQISYEQYF,TGCAGCGTTGCAGGCCAGATATCCTACGAGCAGTACTTC,-,TRBJ2-7,13,TRBV29-1,-
CASSPGGGNSPLHF,TGTGCCAGCAGCCCAGGCGGAGGAAATTCACCCCTCCACTTT,-,TRBJ1-6,14,TRBV7-2,-
CASSAGTERSTIYF,TGCGCCAGCAGCGCCGGGACGGAGCGATCCACCATATATTTT,-,TRBJ1-3,14,TRBV5-1,-
CASSPRESDEKLFF,TGTGCCAGCTCACCACGGGAGAGCGATGAAAAACTGTTTTTT,-,TRBJ1-4,14,TRBV18,once
CASSQDHEGRDTQYF,TGCGCCAGCAGCCAAGATCATGAGGGTAGAGATACGCAGTATTTT,-,TRBJ2-3,15,TRBV4-3,-
CASSLGTEQETQYF,TGTGCCAGCAGCTTGGGTACAGAGCAAGAGACCCAGTACTTC,-,TRBJ2-5,14,TRBV5-4,-
CATSRGADTQYF,TGTGCCACCAGCAGAGGGGCGGATACGCAGTATTTT,-,TRBJ2-3,12,TRBV15,-
CASSFSPNTEAFF,TGTGCCAGCAGCTTTAGTCCGAACACTGAAGCTTTCTTT,-,TRBJ1-1,13,TRBV7-2,-
CASSIGLAGEYEQYF,TGTGCCAGCAGCATCGGACTAGCGGGAGAATACGAGCAGTACTTC,TRBD2,TRBJ2-7,15,TRBV9,few
CASSLNRGNTEAFF,TGTGCCAGCAGTTTAAACAGAGGCAACACTGAAGCTTTCTTT,-,TRBJ1-1,14,TRBV28,-
CASAGGGSTNEKLFF,TGTGCCAGCGCTGGAGGGGGGTCAACTAATGAAAAACTGTTTTTT,-,TRBJ1-4,15,TRBV6-6,-
CSVGLAGRTYEQYF,TGCAGCGTTGGACTAGCGGGTAGAACCTACGAGCAGTACTTC,TRBD2,TRBJ2-7,14,TRBV29-1,-
CASSLGAAAGSTDTQYF,TGTGCCAGCAGCTTAGGGGCCGCGGCAGGGAGCACAGATACGCAGTATTTT,-,TRBJ2-3,17,TRBV11-3,-
CSVELGQGTGEKLFF,TGCAGCGTTGAATTGGGACAGGGGACGGGTGAAAAACTGTTTTTT,TRBD1,TRBJ1-4,15,TRBV29-1,-
CASSERGGESTDTQYF,TGTGCCAGCAGTGAACGGGGGGGGGAAAGCACAGATACGCAGTATTTT,TRBD2,TRBJ2-3,16,TRBV6-1,once
CASSRQGSYEQYF,TGTGCCAGCAGTCGACAGGGGTCCTACGAGCAGTACTTC,TRBD1,TRBJ2-7,13,TRBV6-6,-
CASSKSGTRDEQYF,TGTGCCAGCAGCAAATCGGGTACCCGTGACGAGCAGTACTTC,-,TRBJ2-7,14,TRBV21-1,once
CASSLGQDSSEAFF,TGTGCCAGCAGCTTAGGTCAGGACAGCTCTGAAGCTTTCTTT,-,TRBJ1-1,14,TRBV7-9,few
CASSSAGEGTEAFF,TGTGCCAGCAGCTCGGCAGGGGAGGGCACTGAAGCTTTCTTT,-,TRBJ1-1,14,TRBV11-3,-
CASSFYTDTQYF,TGTGCCAGCAGCTTCTACACAGATACGCAGTATTTT,-,TRBJ2-3,12,TRBV11-2,-
CASSLSRGTDTQYF,TGTGCCAGCAGCTTAAGCAGGGGGACAGATACGCAGTATTTT,TRBD1,TRBJ2-3,14,TRBV7-7,-
CASSSIGQYNSPLHF,TGTGCCAGCAGCTCAATCGGACAGTATAATTCACCCCTCCACTTT,-,TRBJ1-6,15,TRBV6-5,-
CASGLNRANTEAFF,TGTGCTAGTGGTTTGAACAGGGCGAACACTGAAGCTTTCTTT,-,TRBJ1-1,14,TRBV12-5,once
CASSLDGNPLDTQYF,TGTGCCAGCAGCTTAGACGGGAACCCATTGGATACGCAGTATTTT,-,TRBJ2-3,15,TRBV7-9,once
CASSSRDGNYEQYF,TGCGCCAGCAGCTCCCGGGACGGCAACTACGAGCAGTACTTC,-,TRBJ2-7,14,TRBV5-1,-
CASSPGQTYEQYF,TGTGCCAGCAGCCCGGGACAGACCTACGAGCAGTACTTC,TRBD1,TRBJ2-7,13,TRBV7-9,-
CASSREGTEAFF,TGTGCCAGCTCACGGGAGGGCACTGAAGCTTTCTTT,-,TRBJ1-1,12,TRBV18,-
CASTSPPGTQYF,TGTGCCAGTACCTCCCCCCCAGGGACCCAGTACTTC,-,TRBJ2-5,12,TRBV19,-
CASSLTMAGYTYEQYF,TGTGCCAGCAGCTTAACGATGGCCGGGTATACCTACGAGCAGTACTTC,-,TRBJ2-7,16,TRBV7-2,-
CASRDRGTSTEAFF,TGTGCCAGCAGGGACAGGGGTACGAGCACTGAAGCTTTCTTT,TRBD1,TRBJ1-1,14,TRBV2,-
CASSQEVGTRNEQFF,TGCGCCAGCAGCCAAGAAGTGGGGACTAGAAACGAGCAGTTCTTC,TRBD2,TRBJ2-1,15,TRBV4-1,-
CASSLARSSYEQYF,TGTGCCAGCAGCTTAGCCCGATCATCCTACGAGCAGTACTTC,-,TRBJ2-7,14,TRBV11-2,-
CASSPLAGIVRNEQFF,TGTGCCAGCAGCCCGCTAGCGGGAATTGTACGCAATGAGCAGTTCTTC,TRBD2,TRBJ2-1,16,TRBV5-6,once
CASSQDFGTEAFF,TGCGCCAGCAGCCAAGATTTCGGGACTGAAGCTTTCTTT,-,TRBJ1-1,13,TRBV4-3,few
CASSLAGSGGAYEQYF,TGTGCCAGCAGCTTGGCCGGCAGCGGGGGGGCCTACGAGCAGTACTTC,TRBD2,TRBJ2-7,16,TRBV4-2,-